This TCR beta chain was captured in a study of OX40 agonist ivuxolimab in advanced cancers. Study-wide points: Expanded clones tended on average to be more numerous among CD8+ T cells than CD4+.

Patients were excluded for autoimmune disease history or systemic immunosuppression. The CDR3 length is 13 residues. V dropped 4 bases and J dropped 5; count of bases not matched to a gene: 4. Germline lookup yields CDR1 ENHRY and CDR2 SYGVKD. Regarding this clone: Its cognate antigen is unknown.

This table comes from immunoSEQ multiplex PCR, and its TCRdb copy is limited to in-frame clones, with some not included. The sample includes under 65,000 clones, 80% to 90% seen only once; the top ten take roughly a tenth. The rearrangement uses TRBV10-3 and TRBJ2-7, with 8 bases that match TRBD1. This receptor was identified in an adult with an advanced solid tumor such as melanoma, head and neck, liver or kidney cancer. The starting material was CD4+ or CD8+ T cells sorted from blood, obtained in a trial of the OX40 agonist ivuxolimab. DNA for the CDR3: TGTGCCATCAGTGCAGGACAGGGTGACGAGCAGTACTTC. Translating gives CAISAGQGDEQYF.